Listed below are T cell receptor beta chains from one sample, sequenced in a study of cytomegalovirus exposure and HLA in healthy donors. TCRdb keeps only in-frame clones here, not all; method: immunoSEQ multiplex PCR. The profile shows 100,000 to 150,000 clones, 89% of them singletons. Sequencing was done on a sample of PBMCs. The receptors derive from a woman aged 18-29 years in good health and CMV-seronegative. CDR3s include the opening cysteine and the closing phenylalanine or tryptophan. Fields, in order: CDR3 DNA, CDR3 protein, V gene, D gene, clone size, J gene. The D gene is left open where the match is weak. The size entry is marked missing in some rows and otherwise reads once, few, many or a size class.

TGTGCCAGCAGTTCAGGGACAGGGTACTACGAGCAGTACTTC CASSSGTGYYEQYF TRBV27 TRBD1 NA TRBJ2-7
TGCGCCAGCAGCCAAGGTTTAGGGGTAGACGAGCAGTACTTC CASSQGLGVDEQYF TRBV4-1 NA NA TRBJ2-7
TGCGCCAGCAGCTGGACAGGGAACCGAGAGACCCAGTACTTC CASSWTGNRETQYF TRBV5-1 TRBD1 NA TRBJ2-5
TGTGCCATCAGTACTAGCGGGAGTGCCTACAATGAGCAGTTCTTC CAISTSGSAYNEQFF TRBV10-3 TRBD2 NA TRBJ2-1
TGTGCCAGCAGACGACCGGGACAGGGGCTTGAAAAACTGTTTTTT CASRRPGQGLEKLFF TRBV5-8 TRBD1 NA TRBJ1-4
TGTGCCAGTAGTATCGGGACAGGGGTTGGAAACACCATATATTTT CASSIGTGVGNTIYF TRBV19 TRBD1 NA TRBJ1-3
TGTGCCAGCAGCTTAGCGGGAGGGCCTCGGGAGCAGTACTTC CASSLAGGPREQYF TRBV13 TRBD2 NA TRBJ2-7
TGTGCCAGCAGTGATGGCGGGAGACGTGAGCAGTTCTTC CASSDGGRREQFF TRBV2 TRBD2 NA TRBJ2-1
TGTGCCAGAAGCTTCTCTGACACCACGAACACCGGGGAGCTGTTTTTT CARSFSDTTNTGELFF TRBV5-3 NA NA TRBJ2-2
TGTGCCATCAGTAGGGGACAGGGTCCCTACGAGCAGTACTTC CAISRGQGPYEQYF TRBV10-3 TRBD1 NA TRBJ2-7
TGCGCCAGCAGCCCGGGACAGCAAGAGACCCAGTACTTC CASSPGQQETQYF TRBV5-1 TRBD1 NA TRBJ2-5
TGTGCCAGCAGTCCGACTAGCGGGAGAATTTCGGCCTACAATGAGCAGTTCTTC CASSPTSGRISAYNEQFF TRBV6-4 TRBD2 NA TRBJ2-1
TGCGCCAGCAGCCTCCAAACAAGGGGCAGGGTTTGGGAGACCCAGTACTTC CASSLQTRGRVWETQYF TRBV4-1 NA NA TRBJ2-5
TGCGCCAGCAGTGATCTGGGACTAGTCGAGCAGTACTTC CASSDLGLVEQYF TRBV10-2 TRBD2 NA TRBJ2-7
TGTGCCACCTCGTTCTACAATGAGCAGTTCTTC CATSFYNEQFF TRBV2 NA few TRBJ2-1
TGTGCCAGCTCACCCCTGGACAGGGTAGGCAATCAGCCCCAGCATTTT CASSPLDRVGNQPQHF TRBV18 TRBD1 NA TRBJ1-5
TGCGCCAGCAGTGAGTCGGGAAGAGGGGGAAACACTGAAGCTTTCTTT CASSESGRGGNTEAFF TRBV10-2 NA NA TRBJ1-1
TGCAGCGCCCAGGAACAGATGGGACTCTATGGCTACACCTTC CSAQEQMGLYGYTF TRBV29-1 NA NA TRBJ1-2
TGTGCCAGCAGCGCAAACCTGGGTGGAGCCGGTAGCGAGCAGTACTTC CASSANLGGAGSEQYF TRBV7-2 NA NA TRBJ2-7
TGTGCCAGCAGCTTACAGGGGGCTCGGTCTGAGGCTTTCTTT CASSLQGARSEAFF TRBV7-9 TRBD1 few TRBJ1-1
TGCGCCAGCAGAGGGACTAGCGGGAGAGGAGATACGCAGTATTTT CASRGTSGRGDTQYF TRBV5-1 TRBD2 NA TRBJ2-3
TGTGCCAGCAGCCCGGGGGTCCTCTGGACAGATACGCAGTATTTT CASSPGVLWTDTQYF TRBV7-8 NA NA TRBJ2-3
TGTGCCATCAGGGCACAGGAGGGTGGTGGCTACACCTTC CAIRAQEGGGYTF TRBV10-3 NA NA TRBJ1-2
TGCAGCGTTAGGGGGACAGGGACTAATGAAAAACTGTTTTTT CSVRGTGTNEKLFF TRBV29-1 TRBD1 NA TRBJ1-4
TGTGCCAGTAGTATTATTTACAATGAGCAGTTCTTC CASSIIYNEQFF TRBV19 NA NA TRBJ2-1
TGTGCCAGCAGTTACTCGCAGGGTAGTCAGCCCCAGCATTTT CASSYSQGSQPQHF TRBV6-6 NA NA TRBJ1-5
TGCGCCAGCAGCCCCTGGACAGAAACTAACTACAATGAGCAGTTCTTC CASSPWTETNYNEQFF TRBV5-1 NA NA TRBJ2-1
TGTGCCAGCAGCTTAGATTCCTTTCGGGGGGCGCGTTCGGTGAACACTGAAGCTTTCTTT CASSLDSFRGARSVNTEAFF TRBV11-2 NA NA TRBJ1-1
TGCGCCAGCAGCCAAGCAGGAGACAGAAACTACGAGCAGTACTTC CASSQAGDRNYEQYF TRBV4-1 NA NA TRBJ2-7
TGTGCCAGCAGCTTCCGGCCTAGCGGGAGTAAAAAGGCAGATACGCAGTATTTT CASSFRPSGSKKADTQYF TRBV7-8 TRBD2 NA TRBJ2-3
TGCAGCGCCGAGACTAGCGAAGACTACGAGCAGTACTTC CSAETSEDYEQYF TRBV29-1 TRBD2 NA TRBJ2-7
TGTGCCAGCAGTTCCCGCGCCCGACAGGGGGCGGTTGGCTACACCTTC CASSSRARQGAVGYTF TRBV28 TRBD1 NA TRBJ1-2
TGTGCCAGCACCGGGACAGGGACGGGGGAGACCCAGTACTTC CASTGTGTGETQYF TRBV6-4 TRBD1 NA TRBJ2-5
TGTGCCAGCAGTTTGGGCATCCTTACGGAAGAGACCCAGTACTTC CASSLGILTEETQYF TRBV25-1 NA NA TRBJ2-5
TGTGCCAGCAGTTCACAGGGAAACGAGCAGTTCTTC CASSSQGNEQFF TRBV28 NA NA TRBJ2-1
TGCGCCAGCAGTAGGGGGACGAACACCGGGGAGCTGTTTTTT CASSRGTNTGELFF TRBV5-1 NA NA TRBJ2-2
TGTGCCAGCAGGCCTTCGACAGGGAACGGTCAGCCCCAGCATTTT CASRPSTGNGQPQHF TRBV28 TRBD1 NA TRBJ1-5
TGTGCCAGCAGCTTGTCGCGGAATGAGCAGTTCTTC CASSLSRNEQFF TRBV5-4 NA NA TRBJ2-1
TGTGCCAGTACCGGGACTAGCTCTCAAGAGACCCAGTACTTC CASTGTSSQETQYF TRBV18 TRBD2 NA TRBJ2-5
TGTGCCAGCAGCTTGGTTCAGGGAGATACGCAGTATTTT CASSLVQGDTQYF TRBV5-6 NA NA TRBJ2-3
TGTGCCAGCACCGGGACAGGGGGCTCGAACACTGAAGCTTTCTTT CASTGTGGSNTEAFF TRBV2 TRBD1 NA TRBJ1-1
TGTGCCAGCAGCCAAGATAGAAGGGGGGAGCAGTTCTTC CASSQDRRGEQFF TRBV4-2 NA NA TRBJ2-1
TGTGCCAGCAGGCGTACAGGGGGGGCCTACGAGCAGTACTTC CASRRTGGAYEQYF TRBV5-6 NA NA TRBJ2-7
TGTGCCAGCTCACGTAGACAGGTGGAGGACACTGAAGCTTTCTTT CASSRRQVEDTEAFF TRBV18 NA NA TRBJ1-1
TGCGCCAGCAGCCTACGACGGGGCCAAGAGACCCAGTACTTC CASSLRRGQETQYF TRBV10-2 NA NA TRBJ2-5
TGTGCCAGCAGCCCCTCAGGGGGCAGCCCAGATACGCAGTATTTT CASSPSGGSPDTQYF TRBV13 TRBD1 once TRBJ2-3